A selection of T cell receptor beta chains follows, all from one sample in a study of OX40 agonist ivuxolimab in advanced cancers. Method: immunoSEQ multiplex PCR; TCRdb's copy keeps in-frame clones and lacks some. The sample yields 61,000 or so clones, approximately 86% seen once. The source material was CD4+ or CD8+ T cells sorted from blood, sampled in a trial of the OX40 agonist ivuxolimab. These receptors were collected from an adult with an advanced solid tumor such as melanoma, head and neck, liver or kidney cancer. The CDR3 runs from the conserved cysteine through the conserved F or W. A D gene is named only where the DNA matches it firmly. Only some rows state a clone size, as once, few, many or a class for expanded clones.

cdr3_nt cdr3_aa d_call j_call v_call clone_size cdr3_length
TGTGCCAGCAGTTACCCGGACCTCCAAGAGACCCAGTACTTC CASSYPDLQETQYF NA TRBJ2-5 TRBV6-6 few 14
TGTGCCAGTAGTCCACGGACAGGATTGAGCACAGATACGCAGTATTTT CASSPRTGLSTDTQYF TRBD1 TRBJ2-3 TRBV19 NA 16
TGTGCCAGAAGCTTGGAAATAGCACAGGACTACAATCAGCCCCAGCATTTT CARSLEIAQDYNQPQHF NA TRBJ1-5 TRBV5-3 NA 17
TGTGCCAGCAGCTATCGGCATGGCTACACCTTC CASSYRHGYTF NA TRBJ1-2 TRBV7-2 NA 11
TGTGCCAGCAGCTTAGGAGGCGGGGGTTCCAGCGAGCAGTACTTC CASSLGGGGSSEQYF TRBD2 TRBJ2-7 TRBV7-8 NA 15
TGTGCCAGCAGTGAAGTAGGCAGGATAAGCTATGGCTACACCTTC CASSEVGRISYGYTF NA TRBJ1-2 TRBV6-1 NA 15
TGTGCCAGCAGTGGGACAACGTACCAAGAGACCCAGTACTTC CASSGTTYQETQYF NA TRBJ2-5 TRBV2 NA 14
TGTGCCAGCTCACACTACGGACAGGGGGAGACCCAGTACTTC CASSHYGQGETQYF TRBD1 TRBJ2-5 TRBV18 NA 14
TGTGCCAGCAGCGTAGGGGCCGTGCCTGGGGCGAGGGGCTACACCTTC CASSVGAVPGARGYTF NA TRBJ1-2 TRBV9 NA 16
TGCGCCAGCAGCCAAGATCCCGCAGGGGCCGCCCGGGGGTATGGCTACACCTTC CASSQDPAGAARGYGYTF NA TRBJ1-2 TRBV4-1 NA 18
TGCGCCAGCAGCTACTACCCGGGGGGGAGGGCATACGAGCAGTACTTC CASSYYPGGRAYEQYF TRBD2 TRBJ2-7 TRBV5-1 NA 16
TGTGCCAGCAGCTCTTGGACGGGAAACTATGGCTACACCTTC CASSSWTGNYGYTF NA TRBJ1-2 TRBV5-4 once 14
TGTGCCACCAGCAGACCAGGGGGAACTGAAGCTTTCTTT CATSRPGGTEAFF TRBD1 TRBJ1-1 TRBV15 NA 13
TGTGCCAGCAGCCCCCGAGTGGGACAGGGGGCTTCCGGGGCCAACGTCCTGACTTTC CASSPRVGQGASGANVLTF TRBD1 TRBJ2-6 TRBV7-8 NA 19
TGCGCCAGCAGCGAAACCGGGACGGCGAATGAAAAACTGTTTTTT CASSETGTANEKLFF NA TRBJ1-4 TRBV5-1 NA 15
TGTGCCAGCTCACCCGTAGACAGGGATGGCTACACCTTC CASSPVDRDGYTF TRBD1 TRBJ1-2 TRBV18 once 13
TGCAGCGTTGGGGACAGAGAAGAGACCCAGTACTTC CSVGDREETQYF TRBD1 TRBJ2-5 TRBV29-1 few 12
TGTGCCAGCGCGGACAGGGGATATTACGGCTACACCTTC CASADRGYYGYTF TRBD1 TRBJ1-2 TRBV6-5 NA 13
TGTGCCAGCAGTGAGAGACACAACAATCAGCCCCAGCATTTT CASSERHNNQPQHF NA TRBJ1-5 TRBV2 NA 14
TGTGCCAGCGCCCTAAAACAGGCCACAGATACGCAGTATTTT CASALKQATDTQYF NA TRBJ2-3 TRBV18 NA 14
TGTGCCAGCAGCTTATTAGGGGCGGATTCACCCCTCCACTTT CASSLLGADSPLHF NA TRBJ1-6 TRBV7-9 once 14
TGCGCCAGCAGCTTTGAGGCGAATTCACCCCTCCACTTT CASSFEANSPLHF NA TRBJ1-6 TRBV5-1 NA 13
TGTGCCAGCAGCTTCGGGCCTATGGGGGGCACAGATACGCAGTATTTT CASSFGPMGGTDTQYF NA TRBJ2-3 TRBV7-9 NA 16
TGTGCCAGCTCACCACCCAGGACAGGGAGCGAAGCTTTCTTT CASSPPRTGSEAFF TRBD1 TRBJ1-1 TRBV18 NA 14
TGTGCCAGCAGCAGACTAGCCGAAGAGACCCAGTACTTC CASSRLAEETQYF TRBD2 TRBJ2-5 TRBV14 few 13
TGTGCCAGCAGCTCGAATGGGCCCCAGCATTTT CASSSNGPQHF NA TRBJ1-5 TRBV7-8 NA 11
TGTGCCAGAGGTGGGGGGGGACTAGATACGCAGTATTTT CARGGGGLDTQYF TRBD2 TRBJ2-3 TRBV2 NA 13
TGCGCCAGCAGCCAAGATCAGGGCACGTCTGTCGGCTACACCTTC CASSQDQGTSVGYTF NA TRBJ1-2 TRBV4-1 NA 15
TGTGCCAGCAGCTTCGACGGCAGGGCTGGAAACACCATATATTTT CASSFDGRAGNTIYF NA TRBJ1-3 TRBV7-9 NA 15
TGTGCCAGTAGTACCCTATACGGGACAGAATCCTACGAGCAGTACTTC CASSTLYGTESYEQYF TRBD1 TRBJ2-7 TRBV19 NA 16
TGTGCCAGTTGGGGCGGACCTAGCTCCTACGAGCAGTACTTC CASWGGPSSYEQYF NA TRBJ2-7 TRBV10-3 NA 14
TGTGCCAGCAGCTTAGCTAGGCCCTACGAGCAGTACTTC CASSLARPYEQYF NA TRBJ2-7 TRBV7-8 few 13
TGTGCCAGCAGCCCTAAAATGCCGGGACAGGGTCAAACCGGGGAGCTGTTTTTT CASSPKMPGQGQTGELFF TRBD1 TRBJ2-2 TRBV5-4 NA 18
TGTGCCAGCAGCCTCGAGTTGGCTTTCTTT CASSLELAFF NA TRBJ1-1 TRBV7-9 NA 10
TGTGCCAGTAGTTGGGGGGCTGCGGGCACTGAAGCTTTCTTT CASSWGAAGTEAFF NA TRBJ1-1 TRBV19 NA 14
TGTGCCAGCTGCTACCGGGACAGGGGGACGTACGAGCAGTACTTC CASCYRDRGTYEQYF TRBD1 TRBJ2-7 TRBV5-6 NA 15
TGTGCCACCAGGCCGGGACAGACTTACACCGGGGAGCTGTTTTTT CATRPGQTYTGELFF TRBD1 TRBJ2-2 TRBV15 NA 15
TGTGCCAGCAGCCCTGGGGGGGCAGGGGGTGTTGGCTACACCTTC CASSPGGAGGVGYTF TRBD1 TRBJ1-2 TRBV7-2 NA 15
TGTGCCTGGAGTGTACGGAGGACGAACACCGGGGAGCTGTTTTTT CAWSVRRTNTGELFF NA TRBJ2-2 TRBV30 few 15
TGTGCCAGCAGTTACTATTCTGGGGGCGCGGGCTACACCTTC CASSYYSGGAGYTF NA TRBJ1-2 TRBV6-6 medium-sized 14
TGTGCCAGCAGCTTTAGGACGGGCGTGAACACTGAAGCTTTCTTT CASSFRTGVNTEAFF NA TRBJ1-1 TRBV7-2 NA 15
TGTGCCAGCAGCTTACAGGGCTACGAGCAGTACTTC CASSLQGYEQYF NA TRBJ2-7 TRBV7-9 NA 12
TGTGCCAGCAGTGTAACCGGGGTGAACTATGGCTACACCTTC CASSVTGVNYGYTF NA TRBJ1-2 TRBV2 NA 14
TGTGCCAGCTCACCAAGACGGACAGGGGCCACTGAAGCTTTCTTT CASSPRRTGATEAFF TRBD1 TRBJ1-1 TRBV18 NA 15
TGTGCCAGCAGCCAAGGGGGCAGATTAGAATTGAAACTGTTTTTT CASSQGGRLELKLFF NA TRBJ1-4 TRBV4-2 NA 15
TGTGCCAGCAGATACGGGACACTGAACACTGAAGCTTTCTTT CASRYGTLNTEAFF NA TRBJ1-1 TRBV7-2 NA 14
TGTGCCAGCAGCTTGGGGCCAGGGCGAAGTCAGCCCCAGCATTTT CASSLGPGRSQPQHF NA TRBJ1-5 TRBV5-6 NA 15
TGTGCCAGCAGTAACACTCATGAAAAACTGTTTTTT CASSNTHEKLFF NA TRBJ1-4 TRBV6-6 NA 12
TGCGCCAGCAGCTTGGACGGGGGGCGATACAATGAGCAGTTCTTC CASSLDGGRYNEQFF NA TRBJ2-1 TRBV5-1 few 15
TGTGCCAGCAGCCATCAACAGGGTTACGAGCAGTACTTC CASSHQQGYEQYF NA TRBJ2-7 TRBV7-3 NA 13
TGTGCCAGCTCACCAGGATTCTGGGAGCAGTACTTC CASSPGFWEQYF NA TRBJ2-7 TRBV18 NA 12
TGTGCCAGCCGGACAGGGGGCATGAACACCGGGGAGCTGTTTTTT CASRTGGMNTGELFF TRBD1 TRBJ2-2 TRBV19 NA 15
TGTGCCAGCAGCCGGGACCGATACGAGCAGTACTTC CASSRDRYEQYF NA TRBJ2-7 TRBV13 few 12
TGTGCCAGCAGCTTAGGGCCTGGCAATGAGCAGTTCTTC CASSLGPGNEQFF NA TRBJ2-1 TRBV7-2 NA 13
TGCGCCAGCAGCCGAACCGGGACAGGGGCATACAATGAGCAGTTCTTC CASSRTGTGAYNEQFF TRBD1 TRBJ2-1 TRBV5-1 NA 16